This TCR beta chain comes out of a study of graft-versus-host responses after intestinal transplantation. Profiling relied on immunoSEQ multiplex PCR, and the TCRdb table lists in-frame clones only, not all of them. The data show about 120,000 clones, with roughly 91% seen just once and around 0.12% held by the top ten. The CDR3 spans 13 residues. V was pared by 6 bases and J by 4 bases, with 3 bases of the junction left unmatched. The germline V gene encodes CDR1 MNHEY and CDR2 SVGAGI. As concerns this clone: What it recognizes is unknown.

This material consisted of unstimulated CD4+ T cells sorted from spleen or lymph node cells, taken before intestinal transplant. The clonotype comes from a human donor who received an intestinal transplant. V usage is TRBV6-5 and J usage is TRBJ2-5, with 9 bases matching TRBD2. DNA for the CDR3: TGTGCCAGCAGATTAGCGGGAGTAGAGACCCAGTACTTC. Its translation: CASRLAGVETQYF.